This T cell receptor beta chain was identified in a study of cytomegalovirus exposure and HLA in healthy donors. Background on the study: Of fewer than 450 genotyped donors, around 84% clustered with self-reported Caucasian donors.

Trimming shortened V by 5 bases and J by 3 bases, and 16 bases separated the two germline ends. Per germline, CDR1 SEHNR and CDR2 FQNEAQ (reference sequence). CDR3 length: 15 residues. Amplification used 60 Vbeta primers and 13 Jbeta primers. Libraries were prepared by immunoSEQ multiplex PCR; TCRdb keeps only in-frame clonotypes and omits some of them. Altogether about 97,000 clones are present, roughly 79% being singletons, with the ten largest covering around 4%. The chain combines TRBV7-9 with TRBJ1-1, with TRBD1 as a possible D gene (6 bases). Sequencing was carried out using PBMCs. The TCR originated in a man between 35 and 55 years old in good health and CMV-seronegative. CDR3 region: CASSPWGGEDTEAFF. The DNA for the CDR3 is TGTGCCAGCAGCCCTTGGGGGGGCGAGGACACTGAAGCTTTCTTT.